This record covers a single T cell receptor beta chain. The antigen remains undetermined. CDR1 and CDR2 (germline): MNHEY, SMNVEV (reference sequence). The CDR3 covers 14 residues. The trim removed 3 bases at V and 8 bases at J, leaving 5 bases unmatched. Time point noted: blood 2 weeks post-SBRT. Regarding treatment: 15 Gy SBRT to primary tumor, nephrectomy 4 weeks later. These data come from a study of radiation and T cells in renal cell carcinoma. Study-level findings and limits: Pretreatment tumor biopsies were lacking, so baseline clonotypes are unknown. Top tumor clonotypes rose in blood 2 weeks post-radiation, then contracted.

Method: immunoSEQ multiplex PCR; TCRdb's copy keeps in-frame clones and lacks some. The sample records around 80,000 clones, 82% being singletons. Sequenced material: blood, taken from a patient whose treatment included radiotherapy and nephrectomy. The J gene is TRBJ1-2, the V gene TRBV27; 11 bases align to TRBD1. This sequence originates from a man in his sixties with renal cell carcinoma. The CDR3 loop is CASSFWDRGEGYTF. The DNA of the CDR3 is TGTGCCAGCAGTTTTTGGGACAGGGGGGAGGGCTACACCTTC.